This T cell receptor (beta chain) emerged from a study of T-cell memory formation after mild COVID-19. General study results and limits: CD4+ contracting clones lay mainly in CM and EM, CD8+ ones in EMRA.

Trimming cost V 3 bases and J 5 bases; bases outside gene matches: 22. CDR1 and CDR2 (germline): DFQATT, SNEGSKA (reference sequence). The CDR3 is made up of 18 amino acids. This clonotype showed up many times. Its target is unknown. 5'RACE with constant-segment primers built TCRalpha and TCRbeta cDNA libraries with UMIs. MiXCR was run by TCRdb on the 5' RACE reads, yielding one entry per CDR3 protein. Among 500,000 to 650,000 distinct CDR3 sequences, about a fifth were seen once, and the ten largest hold around 8.4%. The sample taken for sequencing was PBMCs or a T cell subset sorted from them (not recorded which). The TCR comes from an adult woman who had mild COVID-19 (a few samples of this study predate the infection). Cell type and time point are not known. The genes are TRBV20-1 and TRBJ2-7; 7 bases match TRBD2. CDR3 sequence: CSASGLVGGPIGSDEQYF. The CDR3 nucleotides read TGCAGTGCTAGCGGGTTAGTGGGAGGGCCGATTGGCAGTGACGAGCAGTACTTC.